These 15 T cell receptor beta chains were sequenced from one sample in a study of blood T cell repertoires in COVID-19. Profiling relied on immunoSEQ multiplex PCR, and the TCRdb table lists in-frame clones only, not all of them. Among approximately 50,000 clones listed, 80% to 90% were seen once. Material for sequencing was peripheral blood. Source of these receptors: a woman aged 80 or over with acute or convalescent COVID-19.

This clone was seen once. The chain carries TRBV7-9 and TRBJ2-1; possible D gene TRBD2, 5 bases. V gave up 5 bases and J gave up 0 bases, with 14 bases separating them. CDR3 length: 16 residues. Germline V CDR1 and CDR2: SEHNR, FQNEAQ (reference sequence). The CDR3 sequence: CASSPDSMSSYNEQFF. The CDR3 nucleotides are TGTGCCAGCAGCCCGGACTCCATGAGCTCCTACAATGAGCAGTTCTTC.

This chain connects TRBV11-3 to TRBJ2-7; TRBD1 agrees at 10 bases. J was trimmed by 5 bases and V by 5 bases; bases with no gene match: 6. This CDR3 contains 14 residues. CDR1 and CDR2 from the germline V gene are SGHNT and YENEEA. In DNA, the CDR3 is TGTGCCAGCAGCCTAGGACAGGGGGGGGACGAGCAGTACTTC. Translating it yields CASSLGQGGDEQYF.

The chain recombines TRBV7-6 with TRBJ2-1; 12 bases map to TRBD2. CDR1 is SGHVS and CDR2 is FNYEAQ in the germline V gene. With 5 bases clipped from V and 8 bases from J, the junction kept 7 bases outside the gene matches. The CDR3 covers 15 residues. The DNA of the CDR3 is TGTGCCAGCAGCCTCAAGCTAGCGGGGGGGTATGAGCAGTTCTTC. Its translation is CASSLKLAGGYEQFF.

The CDR3 nucleotides are TGTGCCAGCAGTCGGAAGGGGAATTCACCCCTCCACTTT. It is translated as CASSRKGNSPLHF. The chain links TRBV12-3 or TRBV12-4 to TRBJ1-6, with a tentative D call TRBD1 (5 bases). V shed 5 bases and J shed 7 bases, with 9 bases lying between them. This CDR3 has 13 residues.

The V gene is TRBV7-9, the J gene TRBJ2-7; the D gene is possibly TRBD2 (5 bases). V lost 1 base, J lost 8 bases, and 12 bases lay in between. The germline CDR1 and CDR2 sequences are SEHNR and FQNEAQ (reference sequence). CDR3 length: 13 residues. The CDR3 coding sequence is TGTGCCAGCAGCTTAGGACCCCGGGATAAGCAGTACTTC. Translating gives CASSLGPRDKQYF.

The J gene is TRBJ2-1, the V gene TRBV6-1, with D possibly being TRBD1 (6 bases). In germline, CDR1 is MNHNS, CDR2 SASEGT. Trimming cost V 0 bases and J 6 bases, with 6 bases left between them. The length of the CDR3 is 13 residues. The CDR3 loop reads CASSEARGNEQFF. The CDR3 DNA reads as TGTGCCAGCAGTGAAGCCAGGGGCAATGAGCAGTTCTTC.

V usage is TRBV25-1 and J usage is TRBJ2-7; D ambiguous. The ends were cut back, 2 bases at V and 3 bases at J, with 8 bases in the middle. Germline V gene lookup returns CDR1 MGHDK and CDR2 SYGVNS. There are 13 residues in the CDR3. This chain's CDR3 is CASSEPLGYEQYF. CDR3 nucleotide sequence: TGTGCCAGCAGTGAACCCCTCGGCTACGAGCAGTACTTC.

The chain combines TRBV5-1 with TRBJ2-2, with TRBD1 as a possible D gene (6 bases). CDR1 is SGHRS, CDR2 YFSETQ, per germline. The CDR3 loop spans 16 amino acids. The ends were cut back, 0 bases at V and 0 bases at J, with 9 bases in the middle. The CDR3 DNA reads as TGCGCCAGCAGCTTGGCCGGGACATCGAACACCGGGGAGCTGTTTTTT. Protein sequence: CASSLAGTSNTGELFF.

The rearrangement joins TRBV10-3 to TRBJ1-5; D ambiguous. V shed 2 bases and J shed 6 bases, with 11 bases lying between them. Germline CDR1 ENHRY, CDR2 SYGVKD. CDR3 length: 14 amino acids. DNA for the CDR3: TGTGCCATCAGTGAGGGTGGGGAGGGTCAGCCCCAGCATTTT. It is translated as CAISEGGEGQPQHF.

CDR3 bases: TGTGCCAGCAGCTTTAAGCGGGGTCTTGACTATGGCTACACCTTC. Translating it yields CASSFKRGLDYGYTF. The chain recombines TRBV7-2 with TRBJ1-2; D is undetermined. The germline V gene encodes CDR1 SGHTA and CDR2 FQGNSA. Trimming removed 3 bases from V and 3 bases from J, with 14 bases in between. The CDR3 loop spans 15 amino acids.

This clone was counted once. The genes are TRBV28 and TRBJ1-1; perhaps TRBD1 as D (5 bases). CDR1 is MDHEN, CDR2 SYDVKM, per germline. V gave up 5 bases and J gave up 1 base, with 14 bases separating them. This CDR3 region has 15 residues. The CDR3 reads CASSLTGPGNTEAFF. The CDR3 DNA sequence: TGTGCCAGCAGTCTCACAGGCCCGGGGAACACTGAAGCTTTCTTT. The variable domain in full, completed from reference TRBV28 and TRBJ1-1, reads DVKVTQSSRYLVKRTGEKVFLECVQDMDHENMFWYRQDPGLGLRLIYFSYDVKMKEKGDIPEGYSVSREKKERFSLILESASTNQTSMYLCASSLTGPGNTEAFFGQGTRLTVV.

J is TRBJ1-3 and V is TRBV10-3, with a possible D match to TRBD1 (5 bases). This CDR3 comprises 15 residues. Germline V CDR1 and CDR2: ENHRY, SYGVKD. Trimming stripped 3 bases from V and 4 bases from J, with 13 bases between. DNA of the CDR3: TGTGCCATCAGTGAAAGGGGAGCGGGCGGAAACACCATATATTTT. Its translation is CAISERGAGGNTIYF.

This CDR3 is CASSKAIREIPGELFF. As DNA, the CDR3 is TGTGCCAGTAGTAAAGCGATTAGGGAGATTCCCGGGGAGCTGTTTTTT. This sequence joins TRBV19 and TRBJ2-2; perhaps TRBD2 as D (5 bases). The CDR3 consists of 16 residues. Trimming cost V 4 bases and J 6 bases, with 18 bases left between them. Germline V gives CDR1 LNHDA, CDR2 SQIVND (reference sequence). The full variable domain, in which reference TRBV19 and TRBJ2-2 provide the parts outside the CDR3, is DGGITQSPKYLFRKEGQNVTLSCEQNLNHDAMYWYRQDPGQGLRLIYYSQIVNDFQKGDIAEGYSVSREKKESFPLTVTSAQKNPTAFYLCASSKAIREIPGELFFGEGSRLTVL.

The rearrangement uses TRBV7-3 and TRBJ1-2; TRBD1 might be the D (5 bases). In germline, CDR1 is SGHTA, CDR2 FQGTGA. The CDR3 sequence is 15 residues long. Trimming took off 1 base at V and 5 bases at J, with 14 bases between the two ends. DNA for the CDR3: TGTGCCAGCAGCTTAAGTGGGGGAGGCGAATATGGCTACACCTTC. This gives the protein CASSLSGGGEYGYTF.

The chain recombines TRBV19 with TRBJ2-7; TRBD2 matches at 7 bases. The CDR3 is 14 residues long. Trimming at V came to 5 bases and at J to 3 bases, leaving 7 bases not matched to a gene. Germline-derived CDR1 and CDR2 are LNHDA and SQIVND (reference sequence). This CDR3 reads CASSLGGIHYEQYF. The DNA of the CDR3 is TGTGCCAGTAGTCTCGGGGGGATACACTACGAGCAGTACTTC. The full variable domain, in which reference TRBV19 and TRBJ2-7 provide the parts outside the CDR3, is DGGITQSPKYLFRKEGQNVTLSCEQNLNHDAMYWYRQDPGQGLRLIYYSQIVNDFQKGDIAEGYSVSREKKESFPLTVTSAQKNPTAFYLCASSLGGIHYEQYFGPGTRLTVT.